The present T cell receptor beta chain was sequenced within a study of T cell responses to AZD1222 COVID-19 vaccine (dated by TCRdb to 2020 to 2022). For the wider study: TCR sequencing was performed for more than 230 trial participants, of whom some 200 were given two doses of AZD1222 and around 25 were given two doses of MenACWY control vaccine. Trial participants were enrolled by age into 18-55, 56-69 and 70-plus year subgroups, with roughly 150, 30 and 60 TCR-sequenced participants respectively.

Per the germline V gene (reference sequence), SEHNR is the CDR1 and FQNEAQ is the CDR2. The CDR3 goes from the cysteine to the phenylalanine over 18 residues. Only the CDR3 DNA stays, 54 bases, in frame from base 1. V and J lose 1 base and 3 bases, and a span of 19 bases separates them. The intended sense of this specimen's time point label: about 28 days (+/-7) after the second vaccine dose. AZD1222 recipients with second doses at about 4 weeks or about 12 weeks were pooled, because spike-specific TCR depth and breadth did not differ between schedules. The vaccinee samples were drawn from two UK trials, COV001 and COV002, one of which was a single-blind randomized controlled phase 2/3 trial testing AZD1222 (ChAdOx1 nCoV-19) in healthy adults. Trial participant PBMC samples were collected at day 0 and day 28 after the second dose for TCRbeta chain sequencing. The CDR3 regions of human TCRbeta chains were analyzed by immunosequencing. As for the original processing: TCRs in the repertoires were matched against a reference library of SARS-CoV-2-specific TCRs that had been generated with the MIRA antigen-specificity platform. Breadth meant the fraction of unique TCRs that were SARS-CoV-2-associated, whereas depth meant the fraction of total T cells that were SARS-CoV-2-associated. Each spike-specific TCR was assigned to its reactive spike region and to a CD4 or CD8 class using the MIRA data. Log10-transformed breadth and depth values were compared by one-way ANOVA with Sidak's multiple comparisons tests. TCRdb limited this immuneACCESS table to in-frame rearrangements with V and J called. A share of clones is missing; checked studies link under half to unresolved V genes, and the rest is unexplained. V and J calls plus clone size are reproduced from that table; the DNA served to infer D and trimming. The sample records some 140,000 clones, roughly nine tenths of which are singletons. The top ten clonotypes cover around a tenth of the sample.

General conclusions and limits of the study: No day 14 peak-response samples were available, so repertoires were characterized only after the peak T cell response. The 56-69-year group was small, and its depth increase did not reach significance, likely because of low power. Vaccine-associated CD4 TCRs spanned the whole spike protein, with dominant responses in regions 160-218 and 743-854. Conclusions about previously exposed vaccinees are limited because only five to seven AZD1222 recipients were SARS-CoV-2 seropositive at baseline. Participants were mostly white British, with more females than males. The authors suggested clonal diversity may have been underestimated. After two AZD1222 doses, spike-specific TCR breadth and depth were significantly higher than at day 0 and than in MenACWY recipients. Epitopes outside the regions mutated in the B.1.351 and B.1.1.7 variants were reportedly recognized by nearly half of the unique spike-specific TCRs.

In this sample, this clone turned up a few times. The clone's antigen remains unknown. No quality values exist for individual bases; no much larger clone is one base distant. The sample in question was peripheral blood, obtained 28 days after the second AZD1222 dose. The clonotype originates from an adult who received the AZD1222 COVID-19 vaccine. The V and J genes are TRBV7-9 and TRBJ1-5, and perhaps TRBD1 as D gene, on 5 matching bases. The base sequence is TGTGCCAGCAGCTTAGTAACGGGGCCTACACCCCTCAATCAGCCCCAGCATTTT. Protein translation: CASSLVTGPTPLNQPQHF.